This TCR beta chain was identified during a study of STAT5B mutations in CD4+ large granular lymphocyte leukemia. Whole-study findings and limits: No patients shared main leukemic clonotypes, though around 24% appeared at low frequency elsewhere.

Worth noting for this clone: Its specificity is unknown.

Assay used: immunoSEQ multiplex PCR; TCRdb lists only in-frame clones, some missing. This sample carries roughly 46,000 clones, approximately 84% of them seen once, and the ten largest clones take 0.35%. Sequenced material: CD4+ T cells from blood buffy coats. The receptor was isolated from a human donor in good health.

Written as DNA, the CDR3 is TGTGCCAGAAGCTCAACCTCACTCCGGGACAGGGGCGGATACGAGCAGTACTTC. The encoded protein is CARSSTSLRDRGGYEQYF. This rearrangement joins TRBV5-3 to TRBJ2-7, with TRBD1 matching over 10 bases. TRBV5-3 is an ORF, with its function uncertain. This CDR3 is built from 18 residues. The junction had 16 bases not matched to a gene; V was cut back by 3 bases and J by 4 bases.